Following are 27 T cell receptor beta chains from one sample sequenced in a study of CD8+ T cells in alopecia areata. RNA extraction and reverse transcription yielded cDNA as sequencing template. TCRdb keeps only in-frame clones here, not all; method: immunoSEQ multiplex PCR. The sample holds roughly 210,000 clones; 43% are singletons and the top ten take roughly 2.6%. Treatment reported: oral pan-JAK inhibitor, 5-10 mg twice daily. The sample was CD4+ T cells sorted from blood, taken at approximately week 36, from a patient treated with tofacitinib. The receptors were gathered from a human donor with alopecia areata.

The CDR3 DNA is TGTGCCAGCAGCTTCGGCGTGAGCACAGATACGCAGTATTTT. It is translated as CASSFGVSTDTQYF. The chain uses TRBV7-3 and TRBJ2-3; no clear D. Germline V CDR1 and CDR2: SGHTA, FQGTGA. The CDR3 is made up of 14 amino acids. V was clipped by 3 bases and J by 0 bases, with 7 bases between them.

This clone came up once. The chain joins TRBV5-1 to TRBJ2-7, with TRBD1 as a possible D gene (6 bases). Trimming took 2 bases from V and 4 from J, leaving 13 bases between them. The V gene's germline CDR1 is SGHRS and CDR2 YFSETQ. This CDR3 region has 14 residues. As DNA, the CDR3 is TGCGCCAGCAGCTTAAGCAGGGGAAGTTACGAGCAGTACTTC. This gives the protein CASSLSRGSYEQYF.

For this clone: An end of the junction differs from the germline gene, which may be a read error. The V gene is TRBV14, the J gene TRBJ2-6; 7 nucleotides line up with TRBD2. Looked up from germline, CDR1 is SGHDN and CDR2 is FVKESK. The CDR3 consists of 18 residues. CDR3 in amino acids: CASSQSGRGVSAANVLTF. The CDR3 nucleotides read TGTGCCAGCAGCCAATCCGGACGGGGGGTTTCTGCGGCCAACGTCCTGACTTTC. Using reference TRBV14 and TRBJ2-6 for the parts outside the CDR3, the full variable domain is EAGVTQFPSHSVIEKGQTVTLRCDPISGHDNLYWYRRVMGKEIKFLLHFVKESKQDESGMPNNRFLAERTGGTYSTLKVQPAELEDSGVYFCASSQSGRGVSAANVLTFGAGSRLTVL.

The gene calls are TRBV2 and TRBJ1-5, with no clear D. Trimming pared 6 bases from V and 3 bases from J, leaving 9 bases between. Germline V gene data show CDR1 as SNHLY and CDR2 as FYNNEI. CDR3 length: 13 amino acids. The CDR3 spells CASRPGNNQPQHF. CDR3 DNA: TGTGCCAGCAGACCCGGTAACAATCAGCCCCAGCATTTT.

This clone was found a few times. Other DNA sequences in the same sample also yield this CDR3. For the CDR3, the DNA is TGTGCCAGCAGTTTTTCGGGAAACACCATATATTTT. It encodes CASSFSGNTIYF. The chain has TRBV28 and TRBJ1-3; the D is unclear. From germline, CDR1 is MDHEN and CDR2 SYDVKM. Trimming pared 3 bases from V and 4 bases from J, leaving 4 bases between. The CDR3 extends over 12 amino acids.

The genes are TRBV7-9 and TRBJ2-5; maybe TRBD1 (5 bases). The germline V gene encodes CDR1 SEHNR and CDR2 FQNEAQ (reference sequence). The CDR3 consists of 13 residues. Trimming shortened V by 4 bases and J by 5 bases, and 11 bases separated the two germline ends. The CDR3 nucleotides read TGTGCCAGCAGCTATGGGGCCGAGGAGACCCAGTACTTC. This translates into CASSYGAEETQYF.

V usage is TRBV11-2 and J usage is TRBJ2-2; D gene ambiguous. The CDR3 runs to 14 residues. Germline CDR1 is SGHAT and CDR2 is FQNNGV. Trimming pared 6 bases from V and 6 bases from J, leaving 14 bases between. This chain's CDR3 is CASSVGMGSGELFF. CDR3 nucleotide sequence: TGTGCCAGCAGTGTGGGAATGGGGTCCGGGGAGCTGTTTTTT.

This clone was seen a handful of times. This chain uses TRBV23-1 with TRBJ2-5, with no clear D. TRBV23-1 is sorted into the ORF group, with uncertain function. The length of the CDR3 is 12 residues. The V end was cut by 8 bases, the J end by 0 bases, with 7 bases between. This chain's CDR3 is CASRQYQETQYF. The CDR3 nucleotides are TGCGCCAGCCGCCAGTACCAAGAGACCCAGTACTTC.

The chain recombines TRBV10-3 with TRBJ2-2; D possibly corresponds to TRBD2 (5 bases). The germline V gene has CDR1 ENHRY and CDR2 SYGVKD. The CDR3 loop spans 12 amino acids. The germline V and J ends were trimmed by 7 bases and 3 bases, with 6 bases remaining between them. In DNA form, the CDR3 reads TGTGCCATCATGGGAGACACCGGGGAGCTGTTTTTT. This encodes CAIMGDTGELFF.

The V gene is TRBV27, the J gene TRBJ1-5; 7 positions agree with TRBD1. The germline CDR1 and CDR2 sequences are MNHEY and SMNVEV (reference sequence). The CDR3 is 16 amino acids. V lost 2 bases to trimming and J lost 6 bases; unmatched junction nucleotides: 10. The CDR3 region has the DNA TGTGCCAGCAGTTTAAACCCGACAGGGTCCCTTCAGCCCCAGCATTTT. Its protein product is CASSLNPTGSLQPQHF.

The CDR3 DNA reads TGTGCCAGTAGTATGGCGAGCAGATCAAGCTCCTACGAGCAGTACTTC. Translating it yields CASSMASRSSSYEQYF. The chain is built from TRBV19 and TRBJ2-7; no clear D gene. The germline V and J ends were trimmed by 3 bases and 0 bases, with 15 bases remaining between them. This CDR3 region has 16 residues. Germline loops: CDR1 LNHDA, CDR2 SQIVND (reference sequence).

The V gene is TRBV30, the J gene TRBJ2-5; possibly TRBD2 for D (6 bases). V was trimmed by 0 bases and J by 5 bases, leaving 16 bases between them. This CDR3 comprises 15 residues. Germline V gene lookup returns CDR1 GTSNPN and CDR2 SVGIG (reference sequence). In DNA form, the CDR3 reads TGTGCCTGGAGTGTCGCTAGCGCCTGGGCGGAGACCCAGTACTTC. This codes for CAWSVASAWAETQYF.

The gene calls are TRBV6-5 and TRBJ1-1; possible D gene TRBD1, 5 bases. Looked up from germline, CDR1 is MNHEY and CDR2 is SVGAGI. The CDR3 sequence is 15 residues long. Trimming stripped 6 bases from V and 1 base from J, with 15 bases between. CDR3 sequence: CASSRASGTNTEAFF. In DNA form, the CDR3 reads TGTGCCAGCAGCCGCGCGTCGGGGACGAACACTGAAGCTTTCTTT.

Only one count was recorded for this clone. The chain uses TRBV7-8 and TRBJ2-3, with 11 bases that match TRBD2. The CDR3 length is 17 residues. Trimming cost V 5 bases and J 2 bases; bases outside gene matches: 9. Per the germline V gene, CDR1 is SGHVS and CDR2 is FQNEAQ. In nucleotides, the CDR3 is TGTGCCAGCAGCGGAAGGGGACTAGCGGCTCCCACAGATACGCAGTATTTT. It encodes CASSGRGLAAPTDTQYF.

The rearrangement joins TRBV27 to TRBJ2-1; TRBD2 aligns across 12 bases. With 6 bases clipped from V and 7 bases from J, the junction kept 4 bases outside the gene matches. This CDR3 has 14 residues. Germline V gene sequence: CDR1 MNHEY, CDR2 SMNVEV (reference sequence). The CDR3: CASRRTSGINEQFF. The CDR3 coding sequence is TGTGCCAGCAGGAGGACTAGCGGGATTAATGAGCAGTTCTTC.

The chain uses TRBV15 and TRBJ2-6; D uncertain. V was clipped by 6 bases and J by 4 bases, with 13 bases between them. There are 15 residues in the CDR3. CDR1 is LNHNV, CDR2 YYDKDF, per germline (reference sequence). CDR3 protein: CATRPTGLGANVLTF. As DNA, the CDR3 is TGTGCCACCAGGCCGACCGGCCTCGGGGCCAACGTCCTGACTTTC. The full variable domain, in which reference TRBV15 and TRBJ2-6 provide the parts outside the CDR3, is DAMVIQNPRYQVTQFGKPVTLSCSQTLNHNVMYWYQQKSSQAPKLLFHYYDKDFNNEADTPDNFQSRRPNTSFCFLDIRSPGLGDTAMYLCATRPTGLGANVLTFGAGSRLTVL.

The chain is built from TRBV7-3 and TRBJ2-1, with D perhaps matching TRBD2 (5 bases). With 1 base removed from V and 9 bases from J, the gap between germline ends came to 22 bases. This CDR3 region has 17 residues. CDR1 is SGHTA and CDR2 is FQGTGA in the germline V gene. The CDR3 sequence is CASSLNPVASSASEQFF. As DNA, the CDR3 is TGTGCCAGCAGCTTAAACCCGGTGGCTAGCAGCGCTAGTGAGCAGTTCTTC.

The gene calls are TRBV30 and TRBJ2-7; maybe TRBD2 (5 bases). The CDR3 is 14 residues long. Germline values: CDR1 GTSNPN, CDR2 SVGIG (reference sequence). The V end lost 2 bases, the J end lost 3 bases, and 14 bases lay between the germline ends. The CDR3 loop reads CAWSPGLSNYEQYF. The CDR3, as DNA: TGTGCCTGGAGTCCCGGACTGTCCAACTACGAGCAGTACTTC.

The V call is TRBV29-1, the J call TRBJ2-7; D is undetermined. Trimming took 4 bases from V and 2 from J, leaving 9 bases between them. Germline CDR1 reads SQVTM; CDR2 reads ANQGSEA. This CDR3 has 12 residues. CDR3 amino acids: CSVATSTYEQYF. CDR3 DNA: TGCAGCGTTGCGACTTCTACCTACGAGCAGTACTTC.

This clone showed up just a few times. The chain links TRBV18 to TRBJ2-1, with 7 positions matching TRBD2. The germline V gene has CDR1 KGHSH and CDR2 LQKENI. The CDR3 consists of 16 residues. The V and J ends lost 10 bases and 5 bases, in that order; junction bases with no gene match: 17. The CDR3 DNA follows: TGTGCCACCCCCTCTGACCCTGGGACTAATGACAATGAGCAGTTCTTC. This translates into CATPSDPGTNDNEQFF. Using reference TRBV18 and TRBJ2-1 for the parts outside the CDR3, the full variable domain is NAGVMQNPRHLVRRRGQEARLRCSPMKGHSHVYWYRQLPEEGLKFMVYLQKENIIDESGMPKERFSAEFPKEGPSILRIQQVVRGDSAAYFCATPSDPGTNDNEQFFGPGTRLTVL.

CDR3 in DNA: TGCGCCAGCAGCCCCGGCCCCTATAACGCTGAAGCTTTCTTT. Residues: CASSPGPYNAEAFF. The genes are TRBV5-1 and TRBJ1-1; D gene uncertain. The CDR3 contains 14 residues. Trimming shortened V by 4 bases and J by 6 bases, and 16 bases separated the two germline ends. Germline CDR1 and CDR2: SGHRS and YFSETQ.

The CDR3 region has the DNA TGTGCCTGGAGTACGAAGGGGGGCAGGTACGAGCAGTACTTC. This sequence encodes CAWSTKGGRYEQYF. The V and J genes are TRBV30 and TRBJ2-7, with D possibly called TRBD1 or TRBD2 (6 bases each). The CDR3 runs 14 residues. Germline loops: CDR1 GTSNPN, CDR2 SVGIG (reference sequence). The V and J ends lost 2 bases and 4 bases respectively, with 15 bases between them.

The chain carries TRBV30 and TRBJ2-7; TRBD2 aligns across 9 bases. CDR3 length: 16 amino acids. CDR1 GTSNPN and CDR2 SVGIG come from the germline V gene (reference sequence). Losses at the gene ends were 1 base for V and 5 bases for J; bases not matched to a gene: 12. The CDR3, as DNA: TGTGCCTGGAGTGACCCTCGGAGCGGGAGGAGCCACGAGCAGTACTTC. Protein product: CAWSDPRSGRSHEQYF.

A note on this clone: The same CDR3 is also encoded by other DNA sequences in this sample. V and J are TRBV30 and TRBJ2-5; D not certain. The CDR3 totals 12 residues. V lost 0 bases and J 4 bases, leaving 6 bases between the germline ends. From germline, CDR1 is GTSNPN and CDR2 SVGIG (reference sequence). The CDR3 DNA reads as TGTGCCTGGAGTGTCAGTGGAGAGACCCAGTACTTC. This encodes CAWSVSGETQYF.

This chain joins TRBV5-1 and TRBJ2-5; D gene unclear. The J call could be wrong; TRBJ2-7 is a better fit for the DNA end. Looked up from germline, CDR1 is SGHRS and CDR2 is YFSETQ. The CDR3 extends over 14 amino acids. The CDR3 here is CASSLQLPPYEQYF. In DNA, the CDR3 is TGCGCCAGCAGCTTACAGCTCCCTCCCTACGAGCAGTACTTC.

The genes are TRBV2 and TRBJ2-2; tentative D call: TRBD2 (5 bases). Germline V gene sequence: CDR1 SNHLY, CDR2 FYNNEI. The CDR3 consists of 12 residues. Trimming removed 6 bases from V and 3 bases from J, with 5 bases in between. The CDR3 DNA reads TGTGCCAGCAGGAGGGACACCGGGGAGCTGTTTTTT. Encoded protein: CASRRDTGELFF. The full variable domain, completed using reference TRBV2 and TRBJ2-2, is EPEVTQTPSHQVTQMGQEVILRCVPISNHLYFYWYRQILGQKVEFLVSFYNNEISEKSEIFDDQFSVERPDGSNFTLKIRSTKLEDSAMYFCASRRDTGELFFGEGSRLTVL.

The table lists this clone with a few counts. This sequence joins TRBV9 and TRBJ2-7; no clear D. Germline-derived CDR1 and CDR2 are SGDLS and YYNGEE. The CDR3 spans 15 residues. Trimming removed 0 bases from V and 2 bases from J, with 12 bases in between. The CDR3 DNA reads TGTGCCAGCAGCGTAGATTTTGGGGATACCTACGAGCAGTACTTC. Translated: CASSVDFGDTYEQYF.